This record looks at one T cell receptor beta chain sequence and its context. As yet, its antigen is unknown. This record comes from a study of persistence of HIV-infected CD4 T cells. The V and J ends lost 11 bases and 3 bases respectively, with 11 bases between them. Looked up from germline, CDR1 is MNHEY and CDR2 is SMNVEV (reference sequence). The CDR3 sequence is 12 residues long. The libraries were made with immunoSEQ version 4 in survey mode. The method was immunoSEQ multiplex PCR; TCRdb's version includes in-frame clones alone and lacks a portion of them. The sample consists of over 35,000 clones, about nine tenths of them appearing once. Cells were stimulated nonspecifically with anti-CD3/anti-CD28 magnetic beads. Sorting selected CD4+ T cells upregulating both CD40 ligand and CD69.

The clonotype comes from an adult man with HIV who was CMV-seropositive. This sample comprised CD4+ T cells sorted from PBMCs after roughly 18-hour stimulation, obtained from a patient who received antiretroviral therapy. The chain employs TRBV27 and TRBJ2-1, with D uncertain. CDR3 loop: CASRASYNEQFF. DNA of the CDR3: TGTGCCTCCCGGGCTAGCTACAATGAGCAGTTCTTC.